These 25 T cell receptor beta chains share one sample of origin, sequenced in a study of shared clonotypes between healthy human individuals (dated by TCRdb to the early 2020s). For the CD8 naive samples, CD45RO-negative cells were positively selected for CCR7, yielding a CD45RA+CCR7+ population from which TemRA cells were excluded. Library creation used the immunoSEQ multiplex PCR assay. TCRdb holds this immuneACCESS table with in-frame rearrangements only. Some clones are missing; in checked studies, unresolved V genes explain under half, and the rest has no known cause. A total of some 2 million clones appear in this sample, roughly 94% of them only once. The leading ten clones occupy roughly 1% of the sample. The sample was naive CD8+ T cells sorted from blood. The label giving this sample's cell subset or site can be read as: CD45RA+CCR7+. The receptor source for this set is a man aged 18 to 29 in good health.

The chain joins TRBV25-1 to TRBJ1-6; D gene ambiguous. V dropped 4 bases and J dropped 3 bases, with 16 bases sitting between them. Germline V gives CDR1 MGHDK, CDR2 SYGVNS. CDR3 length: 17 amino acids. The CDR3 DNA is TGTGCCAGCAGTGGCTCCCCGATGAGCCTCTATAATTCACCCCTCCACTTT. As protein: CASSGSPMSLYNSPLHF.

V usage is TRBV9 and J usage is TRBJ2-7; 9 bases map to TRBD2. This CDR3 comprises 15 residues. Per germline, CDR1 SGDLS and CDR2 YYNGEE. The trim removed 4 bases at V and 1 base at J, leaving 6 bases unmatched. CDR3 nucleotides: TGTGCCAGCAGCCCGTACAGCGGGGGGTCCTACGAGCAGTACTTC. Translation gives CASSPYSGGSYEQYF.

The chain has TRBV7-6 and TRBJ2-7; D gene unclear. CDR1 and CDR2 from the germline V gene are SGHVS and FNYEAQ. V lost 3 bases and J 2 bases, leaving 14 bases between the germline ends. CDR3 length: 15 amino acids. As DNA, the CDR3 is TGTGCCAGCAGCTTGAGAAGGACCGGTCCCTACGAGCAGTACTTC. Residues: CASSLRRTGPYEQYF.

V and J are TRBV28 and TRBJ2-7, with 10 nucleotides matching TRBD1. CDR3 length: 14 residues. Germline V gene data show CDR1 as MDHEN and CDR2 as SYDVKM. Trimming at V came to 4 bases and at J to 5 bases, leaving 5 bases not matched to a gene. In nucleotides, the CDR3 is TGTGCCAGCAGTTCGCCGACAGGGGGCCACGAGCAGTACTTC. Amino acid sequence: CASSSPTGGHEQYF.

The gene calls are TRBV5-1 and TRBJ1-1; no firm D call. Germline V gene lookup returns CDR1 SGHRS and CDR2 YFSETQ. Deletions cut 0 bases from V and 1 base from J, with 10 bases between. The CDR3 contains 15 residues. The CDR3: CASSLGPSSNTEAFF. CDR3 in DNA: TGCGCCAGCAGCTTGGGCCCTTCTTCGAACACTGAAGCTTTCTTT.

A word on this clone: This may stem from a read error, because a much larger clone lies one nucleotide away. This chain links TRBV27 with TRBJ2-7, with TRBD2 as a possible D gene (7 bases). Between the trimmed V and J ends, which lost 9 bases and 5 bases, there was a span of 11 bases. CDR1 and CDR2 (germline): MNHEY, SMNVEV (reference sequence). The CDR3 spans 11 residues. The CDR3 protein is CASGGGHEQYF. DNA for the CDR3: TGTGCCAGTGGGGGGGGCCACGAGCAGTACTTC.

The rearrangement joins TRBV7-3 to TRBJ2-3; 12 bases agree with TRBD2. With 3 bases clipped from V and 5 bases from J, the junction kept 3 bases outside the gene matches. Looked up from germline, CDR1 is SGHTA and CDR2 is FQGTGA. This CDR3 is 15 amino acids long. Here the CDR3 DNA reads TGTGCCAGCAGCTTTACTAGCGGGGGGTTAGATACGCAGTATTTT. Translated, it gives CASSFTSGGLDTQYF.

V is TRBV5-4 and J is TRBJ2-7; D unclear. V was clipped by 2 bases and J by 0 bases, with 12 bases between them. From germline, CDR1 is SGHNT and CDR2 YYREEE (reference sequence). The CDR3 loop spans 15 amino acids. The CDR3 nucleotides read TGTGCCAGCAGCTTTAAAGACACTAACTCCTACGAGCAGTACTTC. Translating gives CASSFKDTNSYEQYF.

CDR3 DNA: TGTGCCAGCAGCGACGCCGGGACGGGGGCCGATACGCAGTATTTT. It is translated as CASSDAGTGADTQYF. This chain joins TRBV9 and TRBJ2-3; D possibly uses TRBD1 or TRBD2 (6 bases each). The CDR3 contains 15 residues. V was pared by 3 bases and J by 6 bases, with 17 bases between. The germline V gene has CDR1 SGDLS and CDR2 YYNGEE.

The chain couples TRBV11-2 to TRBJ2-1; no reliable D call. CDR1 SGHAT and CDR2 FQNNGV come from the germline V gene. V dropped 3 bases and J dropped 4 bases, with 13 bases sitting between them. This CDR3 has 15 amino acids. The CDR3 region is CASSFDRGWYNEQFF. The CDR3 bases are TGTGCCAGCAGCTTCGACCGAGGATGGTACAATGAGCAGTTCTTC. The full variable domain, with the rest looked up from reference TRBV11-2 and TRBJ2-1, is EAGVAQSPRYKIIEKRQSVAFWCNPISGHATLYWYQQILGQGPKLLIQFQNNGVVDDSQLPKDRFSAERLKGVDSTLKIQPAKLEDSAVYLCASSFDRGWYNEQFFGPGTRLTVL.

This chain links TRBV20-1 with TRBJ1-1; no firm D call. There are 10 residues in the CDR3. Trimming removed 0 bases from V and 11 bases from J, with 7 bases in between. Per the germline V gene, CDR1 is DFQATT and CDR2 is SNEGSKA (reference sequence). The CDR3 region is CSARDLGAFF. The CDR3 region has the DNA TGCAGTGCTAGAGATTTAGGGGCTTTCTTT.

This rearrangement joins TRBV2 to TRBJ2-7, with a possible D match to TRBD1 (6 bases). This CDR3 is 16 amino acids long. V was shortened by 0 bases and J by 3 bases, with 15 bases between the two germline ends. CDR1 SNHLY and CDR2 FYNNEI come from the germline V gene. Here the CDR3 reads CASSEAGMTGIYEQYF. The DNA for the CDR3 is TGTGCCAGCAGTGAAGCGGGGATGACAGGAATCTACGAGCAGTACTTC.

This clone was seen more than once but under ten times. This chain joins TRBV27 and TRBJ1-5; no clear D. V was cut by 4 bases and J by 0 bases, with 7 bases left in between. The V gene's germline CDR1 is MNHEY and CDR2 SMNVEV (reference sequence). CDR3 length equals 14 residues. The CDR3 nucleotides are TGTGCCAGCAGTTCCCCTTATAGCAATCAGCCCCAGCATTTT. Its protein is CASSSPYSNQPQHF.

The chain is built from TRBV5-6 and TRBJ2-7; TRBD1 matches at 7 bases. V dropped 4 bases and J dropped 3; count of bases not matched to a gene: 7. The germline gives CDR1 SGHDT, CDR2 YYEEEE. The CDR3 length is 14 residues. The CDR3: CASSPDRLHYEQYF. The CDR3 DNA reads as TGTGCCAGCAGCCCGGACAGGTTGCACTACGAGCAGTACTTC.

This chain connects TRBV11-2 to TRBJ2-7; the match to TRBD2 covers 9 bases. The CDR3 is 18 amino acids. Germline CDR1 SGHAT, CDR2 FQNNGV. The J segment lost 3 bases and the V segment lost 1 base, leaving 13 bases of the junction unmatched. The CDR3 here is CASSLVFYGGRGFYEQYF. DNA for the CDR3: TGTGCCAGCAGCTTAGTTTTTTACGGCGGGAGGGGATTCTACGAGCAGTACTTC.

The chain links TRBV29-1 to TRBJ2-2; perhaps D is TRBD1 or TRBD2 (5 bases each). The V end was cut by 0 bases, the J end by 4 bases, with 12 bases between. The CDR3 is 15 amino acids. Germline values: CDR1 SQVTM, CDR2 ANQGSEA. DNA of the CDR3: TGCAGCGTTGAAGATTCCCTGGGGACCACCGGGGAGCTGTTTTTT. Protein product: CSVEDSLGTTGELFF.

The V call is TRBV6-1, the J call TRBJ1-3, with D possibly being TRBD1 (5 bases). The CDR3 spans 15 residues. Germline CDR1 reads MNHNS; CDR2 reads SASEGT. The V gene lost 8 bases and the J gene lost 0 bases, with 14 bases spanning the gap. The CDR3 nucleotides read TGTGCCAGCCGGGGTCGACAGCCCTCTGGAAACACCATATATTTT. Protein sequence: CASRGRQPSGNTIYF.

V and J are TRBV19 and TRBJ2-1; 8 positions match TRBD2. CDR3 length: 15 residues. Germline V gives CDR1 LNHDA, CDR2 SQIVND (reference sequence). V lost 3 bases to trimming and J lost 6 bases; unmatched junction nucleotides: 7. The CDR3 coding sequence is TGTGCCAGTAGTATCAGAGCGGGAGTGCTCAATGAGCAGTTCTTC. This codes for CASSIRAGVLNEQFF. Based on the CDR3 plus reference TRBV19 and TRBJ2-1, the full variable domain is DGGITQSPKYLFRKEGQNVTLSCEQNLNHDAMYWYRQDPGQGLRLIYYSQIVNDFQKGDIAEGYSVSREKKESFPLTVTSAQKNPTAFYLCASSIRAGVLNEQFFGPGTRLTVL.

The chain links TRBV4-1 to TRBJ1-5; D gene ambiguous. Germline V gene data show CDR1 as MGHRA and CDR2 as YSYEKL. The CDR3 runs to 16 residues. V was trimmed by 1 base and J by 2 bases, leaving 12 bases between them. The CDR3 DNA reads as TGCGCCAGCAGCCAAGGAAGCAACGATGGCAATCAGCCCCAGCATTTT. Protein product: CASSQGSNDGNQPQHF.

The CDR3 DNA is TGTGCCAGCAGCTTGGACGGACAGGGAAAGGACGGCTACACCTTC. Its translation: CASSLDGQGKDGYTF. The chain uses TRBV5-6 and TRBJ1-2, with 8 bases fitting TRBD1. Germline loops: CDR1 SGHDT, CDR2 YYEEEE. This CDR3 is 15 amino acids long. Losses at the gene ends were 0 bases for V and 8 bases for J; bases not matched to a gene: 9.

The chain links TRBV5-8 to TRBJ2-7; no clear D. Germline V gene sequence: CDR1 SGHTS, CDR2 YDEGEE. The CDR3 contains 16 residues. V was shortened by 1 base and J by 0 bases, with 14 bases between the two germline ends. CDR3 loop: CASSLLVELSSYEQYF. DNA for the CDR3: TGTGCCAGCAGCTTGTTGGTAGAGTTAAGCTCCTACGAGCAGTACTTC.

The sample holds one count of this clone. The chain combines TRBV4-1 with TRBJ2-3; tentative D call: TRBD2 (5 bases). The germline V gene encodes CDR1 MGHRA and CDR2 YSYEKL. The ends were cut back, 0 bases at V and 2 bases at J, with 12 bases in the middle. This CDR3 contains 16 residues. CDR3 DNA: TGCGCCAGCAGCCAAGATGAGGGCGGTCTCACAGATACGCAGTATTTT. As protein: CASSQDEGGLTDTQYF.

Only one count was recorded for this clone. The V and J genes are TRBV25-1 and TRBJ2-1; D is unclear. V dropped 5 bases and J dropped 7 bases, with 6 bases sitting between them. CDR1 MGHDK and CDR2 SYGVNS come from the germline V gene. CDR3 size: 11 residues. The CDR3 loop reads CASSPGNEQFF. The CDR3 DNA sequence: TGTGCCAGCAGTCCTGGAAATGAGCAGTTCTTC.

The chain has TRBV5-4 and TRBJ2-1; unclear D gene. Trimming removed 1 base from V and 6 bases from J, with 17 bases in between. The CDR3 has 16 residues. Germline assignment: CDR1 SGHNT and CDR2 YYREEE (reference sequence). The DNA for the CDR3 is TGTGCCAGCAGCTTGAGGGCTACTACCTTGGGCAATGAGCAGTTCTTC. It translates to CASSLRATTLGNEQFF.

This clone showed up just once. The chain has TRBV28 and TRBJ1-1; unclear D gene. CDR3 length equals 13 residues. V dropped 6 bases and J dropped 0 bases, with 8 bases sitting between them. Germline V gene sequence: CDR1 MDHEN, CDR2 SYDVKM. CDR3 amino acids: CASRRPMNTEAFF. The DNA of the CDR3 is TGTGCCAGCAGGCGGCCCATGAACACTGAAGCTTTCTTT.